This TCR beta chain is from a study of vaccination and CD4 T cells after COVID-19. Time point indicated: late sampling 161 to 241 days after vaccination in a few convalescent patients. The treatment was: roughly 10-day PBMC culture with coronavirus spike peptide pools or control peptides (ViraFEST assay). This clonotype was detected a few times. What it binds is unknown. The Oncomine TCR Beta short-read assay generated sequence data from the DNA of cultured CD4+ T cells. TCRdb used MiXCR to reprocess the PCR reads, holding one entry per CDR3 protein. The table shows 25,000 to 30,000 distinct CDR3 sequences, with 41% occurring only once. CDR3 length: 14 residues. Germline V CDR1 and CDR2: MDHEN, SYDVKM. V trimming: 6 bases; J trimming: 3 bases; junction bases outside the gene matches: 7.

The receptor's source is a human donor who had recovered from COVID-19. The chain employs TRBV28 and TRBJ1-1; 7 bases match TRBD1. Sequenced here: CD4+ T cells from blood, cultured in vitro, sampled about 7 months after SARS-CoV-2 vaccination. CDR3 DNA: TGTGCCAGCAGCCTACAGGGGTCGTACACTGAAGCTTTCTTT. Encoded protein: CASSLQGSYTEAFF.